This T cell receptor (beta chain) was found in a study of blood T cell repertoires in COVID-19. TCRdb's table, derived via immunoSEQ multiplex PCR, lists solely in-frame clones and lacks some. The sample holds some 160,000 clones, just under 85% seen once. CDR3 length: 15 residues. CDR1 is SGHAT and CDR2 is FQNNGV in the germline V gene. Germline trimming cut 5 bases from V and 5 bases from J; bases unmatched to any gene: 7. All enrollees were about 18 to 89 years old and from 20 to 25 US areas. Researchers sorted participants into cohorts using their self-reported clinical history. Each recovered donor of Cohort 3 presented with two negative PCRs, clearance, or symptom resolution.

The V gene is TRBV11-2, the J gene TRBJ1-1, with 11 positions matching TRBD1. This clonotype was sampled from a woman between 35 and 50 years old who had recovered from COVID-19. The sample taken for sequencing was PBMCs or T cells enriched from blood (not recorded which). Here the CDR3 reads CASSPRDRGRTEAFF. The CDR3 DNA reads as TGTGCCAGCAGCCCCCGGGACAGGGGGAGAACTGAAGCTTTCTTT. Using reference TRBV11-2 and TRBJ1-1 for the parts outside the CDR3, the full variable domain is EAGVAQSPRYKIIEKRQSVAFWCNPISGHATLYWYQQILGQGPKLLIQFQNNGVVDDSQLPKDRFSAERLKGVDSTLKIQPAKLEDSAVYLCASSPRDRGRTEAFFGQGTRLTVV.